This TCR beta chain was profiled in a study of tumor and adjacent non-tumor tissue in lung cancer. General observations from the study: Top 100 clones took a larger repertoire share in normal lung.

Of note for this clonotype: What it binds is unknown. Germline and junction disagree at one end, which may indicate a read error.

A modified ARM-PCR protocol with three rounds of nested PCR amplified TCRbeta. In TCRdb, the multiplex PCR reads were re-called with MiXCR into one record per CDR3 protein. This sample carries 60,000 to 85,000 distinct CDR3 sequences, under 80% of them seen once, and the ten largest clones take approximately 12%. RNA was extracted from bulk tissue without any cell sorting. The sequence derives from a woman aged 45-60 years with non-small cell lung cancer. Sequenced material: lung tumor tissue.

Here the CDR3 reads CARSTRTGRTYERYF. CDR3 DNA: TGTGCCAGAAGCACCAGGACAGGGCGCACCTATGAGCGGTACTTC. The chain couples TRBV11-2 to TRBJ2-7; the match to TRBD1 covers 8 bases. This CDR3 is 15 amino acids long. Germline values: CDR1 SGHAT, CDR2 FQNNGV.